This T cell receptor (beta chain) emerged from a study of blood T cell repertoires in COVID-19. Profiling relied on immunoSEQ multiplex PCR, and the TCRdb table lists in-frame clones only, not all of them. Found here are about 120,000 clones, approximately 80% of them singletons; the top ten hold 1.5% to 2%. Sequencing used peripheral blood. The clonotype comes from a man aged 65 to 85 with acute or convalescent COVID-19.

The CDR3: CASKQAGLAFF. In DNA form, the CDR3 reads TGTGCCAGCAAACAGGCAGGATTGGCTTTCTTT. This chain uses TRBV7-2 with TRBJ1-1, with a weak D call TRBD1 (5 bases). Germline V gene lookup returns CDR1 SGHTA and CDR2 FQGNSA. Trimming removed 7 bases from V and 11 bases from J, with 14 bases in between. The CDR3 has 11 amino acids.